This TCR beta chain was identified in a study of blood T cells in healthy people across ages. A second PCR, run for about 6 to 12 cycles, used a sample-barcoded 5' primer plus a J-beta primer mix. Each sample yielded at least 2.5 million CDR3-containing paired-end reads. One entry per CDR3 protein results from TCRdb running MiXCR on the 5' RACE reads. Of some 800,000 distinct CDR3 sequences listed, roughly 44% were seen once; the top ten hold about a fifth. Worth noting for this clonotype: Its antigen is not known.

Healthy Caucasians from Russia aged roughly 6 to 95 served as donors. The study's findings and limits: CMV status of donors was not determined, possibly confounding expanded clonotype changes.

From germline, CDR1 is LGHNA and CDR2 YSLEER. The CDR3 sequence is 13 residues long. The V end was cut by 3 bases, the J end by 8 bases, with 13 bases between. The sequencing sample was made of blood. The chain is built from TRBV4-3 and TRBJ1-2, with a weak D call TRBD1 (6 bases). This sequence was found in a man aged 55 to 70 in good health. The CDR3 spells CASSQHRASGYTF. The DNA for the CDR3 is TGCGCCAGCAGCCAGCACAGGGCAAGCGGCTACACCTTC.